This TCR beta chain was observed in a study of blood T cell repertoires in COVID-19. Study-level background: Acute and convalescent COVID-19 samples came from the United States, Italy and Spain. The analysed material was cDNA or gDNA that came from T cells, B-cell-depleted T cells, or PBMCs.

Trimming removed 2 bases from V and 9 bases from J, with 13 bases in between. CDR1 MNHEY and CDR2 SVGAGI come from the germline V gene. The CDR3 spans 13 residues. Authors' processing steps: Nucleated cell number was recorded as an estimate derived from reference gene primer amplification. Here immunoSEQ multiplex PCR was the method, and the copy in TCRdb shows in-frame clones only, minus some. For V, J and clone size, that table is used; D and trimming come from the DNA. The data show over 150,000 clones, 70% to 90% seen once. This sequence was found in a woman of 80 years or more with COVID-19, enrolled during active disease. The chain carries TRBV6-5 and TRBJ2-5, with a tentative D call TRBD1 (6 bases). Sequencing was carried out using peripheral blood. DNA for the CDR3: TGTGCCAGCAGTTACCTAGACAGGTCGGCCCAGTACTTC. This translates into CASSYLDRSAQYF.